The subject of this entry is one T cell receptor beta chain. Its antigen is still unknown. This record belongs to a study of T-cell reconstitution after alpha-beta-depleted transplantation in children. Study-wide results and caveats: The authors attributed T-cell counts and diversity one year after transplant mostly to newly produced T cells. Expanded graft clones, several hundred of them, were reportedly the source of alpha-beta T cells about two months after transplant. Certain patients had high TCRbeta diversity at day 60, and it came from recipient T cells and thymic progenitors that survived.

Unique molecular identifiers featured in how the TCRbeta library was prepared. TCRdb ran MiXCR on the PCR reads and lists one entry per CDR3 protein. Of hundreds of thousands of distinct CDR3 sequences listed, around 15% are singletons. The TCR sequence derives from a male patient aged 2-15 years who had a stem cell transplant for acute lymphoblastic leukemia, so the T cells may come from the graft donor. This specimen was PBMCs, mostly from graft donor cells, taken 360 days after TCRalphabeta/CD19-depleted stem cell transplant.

CDR3 region: CASSEYGGGAYYGYTF. CDR3 sequence (DNA): TGTGCCAGCAGTGAATACGGAGGGGGCGCCTACTATGGCTACACCTTC. The V and J genes are TRBV25-1 and TRBJ1-2; 7 nucleotides agree with TRBD1. The CDR3 runs to 16 residues. Germline CDR1 reads MGHDK; CDR2 reads SYGVNS. The J segment lost 3 bases and the V segment lost 0 bases, leaving 7 bases of the junction unmatched.